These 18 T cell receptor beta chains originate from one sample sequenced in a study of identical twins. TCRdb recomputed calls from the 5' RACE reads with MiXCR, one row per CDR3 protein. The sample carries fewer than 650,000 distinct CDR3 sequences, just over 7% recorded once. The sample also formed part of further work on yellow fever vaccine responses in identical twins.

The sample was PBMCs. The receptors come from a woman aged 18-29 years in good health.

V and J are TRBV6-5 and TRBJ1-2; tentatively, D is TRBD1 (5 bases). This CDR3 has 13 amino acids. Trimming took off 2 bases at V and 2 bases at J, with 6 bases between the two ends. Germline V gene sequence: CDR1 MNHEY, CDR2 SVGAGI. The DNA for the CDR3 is TGTGCCAGCAGTTACGAGGGGAACTATGGCTACACCTTC. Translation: CASSYEGNYGYTF.

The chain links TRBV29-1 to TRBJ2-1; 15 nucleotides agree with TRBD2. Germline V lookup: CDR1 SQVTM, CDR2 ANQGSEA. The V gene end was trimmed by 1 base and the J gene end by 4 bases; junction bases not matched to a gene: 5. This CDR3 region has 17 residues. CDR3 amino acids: CSVEGMGLAGGYNEQFF. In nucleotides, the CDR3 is TGCAGCGTTGAAGGGATGGGACTAGCGGGGGGTTACAATGAGCAGTTCTTC.

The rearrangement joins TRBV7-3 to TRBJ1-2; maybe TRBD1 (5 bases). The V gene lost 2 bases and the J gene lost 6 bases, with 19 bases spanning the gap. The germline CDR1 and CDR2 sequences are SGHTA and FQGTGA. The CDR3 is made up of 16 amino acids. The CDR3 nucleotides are TGTGCCAGCAGCTTATACGGAGGGCCCAGAGGGGATGGCTACACCTTC. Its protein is CASSLYGGPRGDGYTF.

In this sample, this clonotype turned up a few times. In DNA, the CDR3 is TGCGCCAGCAGCTTGGTGCTAGCGATCTACACCGGGGAGCTGTTTTTT. Amino acid sequence: CASSLVLAIYTGELFF. The J gene is TRBJ2-2, the V gene TRBV5-1, with D tentatively TRBD2 (6 bases). Trimming cost V 0 bases and J 3 bases, with 12 bases left between them. The CDR3 is 16 amino acids. Germline loops: CDR1 SGHRS, CDR2 YFSETQ.

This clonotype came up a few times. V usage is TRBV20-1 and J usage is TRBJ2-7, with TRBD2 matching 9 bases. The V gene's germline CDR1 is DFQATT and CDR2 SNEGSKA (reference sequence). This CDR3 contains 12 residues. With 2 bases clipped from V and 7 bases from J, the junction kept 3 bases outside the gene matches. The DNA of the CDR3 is TGCAGTGCTAGACTAGCGGGGAGGGAGCAGTACTTC. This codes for CSARLAGREQYF.

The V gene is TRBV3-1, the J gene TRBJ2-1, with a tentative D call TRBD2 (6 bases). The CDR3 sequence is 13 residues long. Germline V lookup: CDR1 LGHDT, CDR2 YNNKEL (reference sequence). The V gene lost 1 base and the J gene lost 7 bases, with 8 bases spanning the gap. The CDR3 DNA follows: TGTGCCAGCAGCCAAGGGACTAAAAATGAGCAGTTCTTC. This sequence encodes CASSQGTKNEQFF.

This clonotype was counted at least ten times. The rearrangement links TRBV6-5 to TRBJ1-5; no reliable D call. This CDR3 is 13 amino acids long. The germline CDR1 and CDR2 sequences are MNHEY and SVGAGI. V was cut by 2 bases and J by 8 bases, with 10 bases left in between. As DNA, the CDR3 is TGTGCCAGCAGTTACGGGTTTACCGAGCCCCAGCATTTT. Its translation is CASSYGFTEPQHF.

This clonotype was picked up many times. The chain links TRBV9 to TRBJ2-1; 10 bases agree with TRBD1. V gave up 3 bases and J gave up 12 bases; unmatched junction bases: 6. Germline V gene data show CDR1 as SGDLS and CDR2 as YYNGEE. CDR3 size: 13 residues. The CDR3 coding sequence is TGTGCCAGCAGCGCCCTGGACAGGGGGGCGCAGTTCTTC. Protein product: CASSALDRGAQFF.

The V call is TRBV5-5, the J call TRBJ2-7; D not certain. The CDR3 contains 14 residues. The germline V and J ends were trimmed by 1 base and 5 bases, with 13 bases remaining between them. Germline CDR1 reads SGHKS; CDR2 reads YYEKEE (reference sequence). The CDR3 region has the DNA TGTGCCAGCAGCTTGCAACAGTCTTCTGACGAGCAGTACTTC. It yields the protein CASSLQQSSDEQYF.

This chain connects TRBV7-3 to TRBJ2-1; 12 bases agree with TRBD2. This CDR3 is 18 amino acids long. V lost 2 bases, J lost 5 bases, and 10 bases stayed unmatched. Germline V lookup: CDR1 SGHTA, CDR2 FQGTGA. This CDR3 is CASSLSPPTSGSNNEQFF. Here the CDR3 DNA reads TGTGCCAGCAGCTTATCCCCCCCGACTAGCGGGAGCAACAATGAGCAGTTCTTC.

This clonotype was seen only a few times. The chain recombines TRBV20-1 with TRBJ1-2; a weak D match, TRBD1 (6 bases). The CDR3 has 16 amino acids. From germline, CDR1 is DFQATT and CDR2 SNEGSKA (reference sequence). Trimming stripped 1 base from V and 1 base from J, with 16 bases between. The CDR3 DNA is TGCAGTGCTAGAGGGCACGAAGGGGGTTTTAACTATGGCTACACCTTC. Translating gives CSARGHEGGFNYGYTF.

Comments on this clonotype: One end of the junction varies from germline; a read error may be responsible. The CDR3 loop reads CAGSEVPGAYGYTF. In nucleotides, the CDR3 is TGTGCCGGCAGTGAAGTGCCAGGCGCCTATGGCTACACCTTC. The chain couples TRBV2 to TRBJ1-2; no reliable D call. Germline lookup yields CDR1 SNHLY and CDR2 FYNNEI. This CDR3 has 14 residues.

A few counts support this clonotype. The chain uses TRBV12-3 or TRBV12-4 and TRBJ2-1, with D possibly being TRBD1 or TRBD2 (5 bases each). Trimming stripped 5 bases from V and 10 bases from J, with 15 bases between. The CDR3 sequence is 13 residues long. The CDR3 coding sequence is TGTGCCAGCAGTCCCCGGGGCCTCGGGGAGCAGTTCTTC. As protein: CASSPRGLGEQFF.

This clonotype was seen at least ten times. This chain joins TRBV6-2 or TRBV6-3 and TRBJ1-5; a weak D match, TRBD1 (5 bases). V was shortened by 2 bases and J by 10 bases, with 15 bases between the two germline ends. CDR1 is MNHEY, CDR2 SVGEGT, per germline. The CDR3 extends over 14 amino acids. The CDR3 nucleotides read TGTGCCAGCAGTTACGAGGGGCAGCCCGATCCCCAGCATTTT. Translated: CASSYEGQPDPQHF.

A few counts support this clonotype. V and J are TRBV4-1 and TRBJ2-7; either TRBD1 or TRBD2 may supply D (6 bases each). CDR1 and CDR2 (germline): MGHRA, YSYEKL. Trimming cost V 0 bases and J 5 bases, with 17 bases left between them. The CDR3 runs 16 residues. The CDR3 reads CASSQEGGRGNHEQYF. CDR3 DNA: TGCGCCAGCAGCCAAGAGGGGGGCAGGGGCAACCACGAGCAGTACTTC.

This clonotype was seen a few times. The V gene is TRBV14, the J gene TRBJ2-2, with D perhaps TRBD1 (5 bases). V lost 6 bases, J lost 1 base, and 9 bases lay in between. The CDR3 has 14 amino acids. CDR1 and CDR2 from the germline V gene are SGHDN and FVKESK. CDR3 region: CASRNQGNTGELFF. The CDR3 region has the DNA TGTGCCAGCAGAAATCAGGGGAACACCGGGGAGCTGTTTTTT.

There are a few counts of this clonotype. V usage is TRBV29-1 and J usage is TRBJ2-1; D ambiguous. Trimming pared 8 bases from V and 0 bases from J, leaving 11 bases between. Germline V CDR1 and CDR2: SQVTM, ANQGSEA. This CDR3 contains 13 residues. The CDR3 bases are TGCAGCTATACTGCTAGCTCCTACAATGAGCAGTTCTTC. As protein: CSYTASSYNEQFF.

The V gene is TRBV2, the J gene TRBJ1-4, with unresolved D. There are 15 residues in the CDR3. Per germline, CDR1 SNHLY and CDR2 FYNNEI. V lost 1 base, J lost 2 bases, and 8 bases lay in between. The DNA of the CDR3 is TGTGCCAGCAGTGAAGAGGGAGTTACTAATGAAAAACTGTTTTTT. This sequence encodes CASSEEGVTNEKLFF.